Included here is one T cell receptor (beta chain) sequence, with context. Its antigen is not known. Assay: immunoSEQ multiplex PCR; the TCRdb copy retains only in-frame clones and omits some. The profile shows around 33,000 clones, approximately 88% of them singletons. CDR1 SGHTA and CDR2 FQGNSA come from the germline V gene. The germline V and J ends were trimmed by 4 bases and 3 bases, with 12 bases remaining between them. The CDR3 sequence is 14 residues long. The data were obtained in a study of T cells in localized non-small cell lung cancer. Whole-study findings and limits: The greatest T cell clonality was found in uninvolved adjacent lung (higher than in tumor). A denser population of T cells in blood accompanied longer overall survival.

This TCR was recovered from a woman aged 35 to 75 with stage I lung adenocarcinoma. This specimen consisted of peripheral blood, obtained before any cancer treatment. The chain has TRBV7-2 and TRBJ1-2, with D possibly TRBD1 on 5 matching bases. CDR3 sequence: CASSSEQTDYGYTF. Written as DNA, the CDR3 is TGTGCCAGCAGCTCCGAGCAGACAGACTATGGCTACACCTTC.